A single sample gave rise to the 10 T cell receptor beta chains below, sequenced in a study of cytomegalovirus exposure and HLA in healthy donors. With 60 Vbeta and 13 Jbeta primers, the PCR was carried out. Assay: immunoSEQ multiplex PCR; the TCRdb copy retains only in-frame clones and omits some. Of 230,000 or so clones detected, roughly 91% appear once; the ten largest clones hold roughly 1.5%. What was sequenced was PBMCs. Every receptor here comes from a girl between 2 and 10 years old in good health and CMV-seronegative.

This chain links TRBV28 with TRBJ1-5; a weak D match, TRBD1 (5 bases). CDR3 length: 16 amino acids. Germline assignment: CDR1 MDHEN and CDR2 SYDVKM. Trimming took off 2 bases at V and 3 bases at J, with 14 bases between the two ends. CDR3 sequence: CASSLDRRGVNQPQHF. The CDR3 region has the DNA TGTGCCAGCAGTTTAGATAGGAGGGGTGTCAATCAGCCCCAGCATTTT.

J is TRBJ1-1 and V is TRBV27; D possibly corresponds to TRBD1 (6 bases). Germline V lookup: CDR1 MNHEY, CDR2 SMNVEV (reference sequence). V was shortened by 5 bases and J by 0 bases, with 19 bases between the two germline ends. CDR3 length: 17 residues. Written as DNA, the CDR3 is TGTGCCAGCAGTCTTCACAGGGATTTTGGCGTGAACACTGAAGCTTTCTTT. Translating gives CASSLHRDFGVNTEAFF.

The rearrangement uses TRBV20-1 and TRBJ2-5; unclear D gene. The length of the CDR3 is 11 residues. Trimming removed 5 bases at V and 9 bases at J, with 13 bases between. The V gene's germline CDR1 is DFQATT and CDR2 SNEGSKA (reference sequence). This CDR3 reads CSASPARAQYF. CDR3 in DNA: TGCAGTGCTTCGCCAGCACGGGCCCAGTACTTC.

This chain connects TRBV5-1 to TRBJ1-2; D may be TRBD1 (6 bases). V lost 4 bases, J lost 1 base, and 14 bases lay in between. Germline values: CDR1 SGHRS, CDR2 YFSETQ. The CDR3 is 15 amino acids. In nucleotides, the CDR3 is TGCGCCAGCAGCCCTAACAGGGAGGGTAACTATGGCTACACCTTC. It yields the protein CASSPNREGNYGYTF. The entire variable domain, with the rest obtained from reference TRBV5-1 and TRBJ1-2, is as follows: KAGVTQTPRYLIKTRGQQVTLSCSPISGHRSVSWYQQTPGQGLQFLFEYFSETQRNKGNFPGRFSGRQFSNSRSEMNVSTLELGDSALYLCASSPNREGNYGYTFGSGTRLTVV.

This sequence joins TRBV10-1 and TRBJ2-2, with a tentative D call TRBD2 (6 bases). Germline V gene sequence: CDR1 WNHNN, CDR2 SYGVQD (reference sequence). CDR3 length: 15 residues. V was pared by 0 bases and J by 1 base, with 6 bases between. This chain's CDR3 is CASSESGGNTGELFF. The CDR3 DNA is TGCGCCAGCAGTGAGTCCGGGGGGAACACCGGGGAGCTGTTTTTT.

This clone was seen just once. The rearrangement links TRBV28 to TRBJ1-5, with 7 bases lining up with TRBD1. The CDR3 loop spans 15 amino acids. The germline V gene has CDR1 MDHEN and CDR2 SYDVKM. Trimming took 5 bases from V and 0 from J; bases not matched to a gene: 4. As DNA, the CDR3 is TGTGCCAGCAGTACAGGGGCCTATAGCAATCAGCCCCAGCATTTT. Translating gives CASSTGAYSNQPQHF.

The CDR3 nucleotides read TGTGCCAGCTCACCACGTCAACAGACAGGGGGAACTGAAGCTTTCTTT. Its protein is CASSPRQQTGGTEAFF. V and J are TRBV18 and TRBJ1-1; 9 positions match TRBD1. The junction had 8 bases not matched to a gene; V was cut back by 1 base and J by 5 bases. CDR1 is KGHSH, CDR2 LQKENI, per germline. The CDR3 runs to 16 residues.

The CDR3 bases are TGTGCCAGCGCCATGGGGAGGGACGAGCAGTACTTC. It codes for CASAMGRDEQYF. The rearrangement links TRBV18 to TRBJ2-7; TRBD2 aligns across 7 bases. After removal of 8 bases from V and 5 bases from J, the junction contained 6 bases not matched to a gene. Germline-derived CDR1 and CDR2 are KGHSH and LQKENI. CDR3 length equals 12 residues. The full variable domain, in which reference TRBV18 and TRBJ2-7 provide the parts outside the CDR3, is NAGVMQNPRHLVRRRGQEARLRCSPMKGHSHVYWYRQLPEEGLKFMVYLQKENIIDESGMPKERFSAEFPKEGPSILRIQQVVRGDSAAYFCASAMGRDEQYFGPGTRLTVT.

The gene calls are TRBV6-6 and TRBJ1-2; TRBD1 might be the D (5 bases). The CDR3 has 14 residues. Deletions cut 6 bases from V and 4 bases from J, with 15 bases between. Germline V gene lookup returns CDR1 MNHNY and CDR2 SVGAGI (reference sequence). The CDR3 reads CASSPMGEGYGYTF. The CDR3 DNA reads TGTGCCAGCAGCCCCATGGGGGAGGGCTATGGCTACACCTTC.

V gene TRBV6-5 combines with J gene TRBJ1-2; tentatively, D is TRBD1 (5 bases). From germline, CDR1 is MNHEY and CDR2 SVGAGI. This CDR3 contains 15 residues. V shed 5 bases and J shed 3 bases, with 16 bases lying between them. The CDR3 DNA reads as TGTGCCAGCAGTCTAACCCTTCCAGGGTACTATGGCTACACCTTC. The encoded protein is CASSLTLPGYYGYTF.